This entry lists 19 T cell receptor beta chains sequenced from one sample in a study of CD8+ T cells in alopecia areata. Treatment in this sample: oral pan-JAK inhibitor, 5-10 mg twice daily. cDNA reverse transcribed from extracted RNA served as the sequencing template. TCRdb keeps only in-frame clones here, not all; method: immunoSEQ multiplex PCR. The sample records 150,000 to 200,000 clones, about 55% being singletons. The input for sequencing was CD8+ T cells sorted from blood, taken at week 24, from a patient treated with tofacitinib. These receptor sequences come from a human donor with alopecia areata.

CDR3 DNA sequence: TGTGCCAGCAGCATAACTAGCACAGATACGCAGTATTTT. Its translation is CASSITSTDTQYF. This rearrangement joins TRBV14 to TRBJ2-3; D unresolved. Germline V lookup: CDR1 SGHDN, CDR2 FVKESK. Trimming took off 5 bases at V and 0 bases at J, with 6 bases between the two ends. CDR3 length: 13 residues.

This clone was counted only a few times. The chain recombines TRBV6-5 with TRBJ2-1; TRBD2 aligns across 9 bases. The ends lost 9 bases at V and 0 bases at J; junction bases unmatched: 3. This CDR3 has 14 residues. Looked up from germline, CDR1 is MNHEY and CDR2 is SVGAGI. For the CDR3, the DNA is TGTGCCAGTTTTAGCGGGAGCTCCTACAATGAGCAGTTCTTC. Its translation: CASFSGSSYNEQFF.

This clone was seen just once. The chain has TRBV5-6 and TRBJ2-2; D may be TRBD2 (7 bases). V was shortened by 4 bases and J by 6 bases, with 16 bases between the two germline ends. The germline CDR1 and CDR2 sequences are SGHDT and YYEEEE. The CDR3 sequence is 15 residues long. This CDR3 reads CASSLGGAAAGELFF. The CDR3 nucleotides read TGTGCCAGCAGCCTTGGGGGGGCCGCCGCCGGGGAGCTGTTTTTT.

This clone was detected only a few times. The V and J genes are TRBV29-1 and TRBJ1-2; perhaps TRBD1 as D (5 bases). Trimming left V 3 bases short and J 3 bases short, with 17 bases between. Looked up from germline, CDR1 is SQVTM and CDR2 is ANQGSEA. The CDR3 spans 15 residues. CDR3 sequence: CSVDGRGAADYGYTF. CDR3 DNA sequence: TGCAGCGTTGACGGAAGAGGGGCAGCGGACTATGGCTACACCTTC.

J is TRBJ2-7 and V is TRBV13; D is ambiguous. The V and J ends lost 1 base and 6 bases respectively, with 4 bases between them. The V gene's germline CDR1 is PRHDT and CDR2 FYEKMQ (reference sequence). This CDR3 contains 11 residues. CDR3 protein: CASSLEREQYF. Written as DNA, the CDR3 is TGTGCCAGCAGCTTAGAGCGCGAGCAGTACTTC.

The chain recombines TRBV12-5 with TRBJ2-3, with unresolved D. Deletions cut 4 bases from V and 4 bases from J, with 6 bases between. The CDR3 consists of 12 residues. Germline assignment: CDR1 LGHNT and CDR2 FRNRAP. CDR3 loop: CASGSRPDTQYF. The CDR3 nucleotides are TGTGCTAGTGGTTCCCGACCAGATACGCAGTATTTT.

The genes are TRBV9 and TRBJ1-1; TRBD1 is a possible D gene (6 bases). V was pared by 5 bases and J by 2 bases, with 13 bases between. The germline V gene encodes CDR1 SGDLS and CDR2 YYNGEE. The CDR3 is 14 amino acids. CDR3 DNA sequence: TGTGCCAGCAGAGGGGAGGGGGTCAACACTGAAGCTTTCTTT. This codes for CASRGEGVNTEAFF.

This clone was seen only a few times. This chain uses TRBV30 with TRBJ1-1, with D possibly matching TRBD1 (5 bases). CDR1 is GTSNPN, CDR2 SVGIG, per germline (reference sequence). This CDR3 comprises 12 residues. The V and J ends lost 3 bases and 2 bases respectively, with 7 bases between them. The CDR3 DNA follows: TGTGCCTGGAGGACAGCAAACACTGAAGCTTTCTTT. As protein: CAWRTANTEAFF.

This clone was found a few times. The V gene is TRBV5-1, the J gene TRBJ2-7; perhaps TRBD2 as D (6 bases). Germline V gene lookup returns CDR1 SGHRS and CDR2 YFSETQ. The CDR3 runs 15 residues. Trimming pared 4 bases from V and 4 bases from J, leaving 18 bases between. CDR3 sequence (DNA): TGCGCCAGCAGCATAACGGGGGACCCCTCGTACGAGCAGTACTTC. Residues: CASSITGDPSYEQYF.

The V gene is TRBV9, the J gene TRBJ2-7; perhaps D is TRBD1 or TRBD2 (5 bases each). The CDR3 totals 13 residues. Per the germline V gene, CDR1 is SGDLS and CDR2 is YYNGEE. V shed 4 bases and J shed 5 bases, with 13 bases lying between them. This chain's CDR3 is CASSLGTGDEQYF. In nucleotides, the CDR3 is TGTGCCAGCAGCCTTGGGACCGGCGACGAGCAGTACTTC.

This clone was recorded a few times. This chain connects TRBV5-1 to TRBJ2-7, with 7 bases aligning to TRBD1. With 4 bases clipped from V and 2 bases from J, the junction kept 9 bases outside the gene matches. Germline V lookup: CDR1 SGHRS, CDR2 YFSETQ. This CDR3 has 15 residues. CDR3 residues: CASSPMGQPAYEQYF. For the CDR3, the DNA is TGCGCCAGCAGCCCAATGGGACAGCCAGCCTACGAGCAGTACTTC.

The chain is built from TRBV9 and TRBJ1-2; tentative D call: TRBD1 (6 bases). The CDR3 contains 14 residues. CDR1 SGDLS and CDR2 YYNGEE come from the germline V gene. With 6 bases removed from V and 4 bases from J, the gap between germline ends came to 16 bases. The CDR3 DNA follows: TGTGCCAGCACCGCTTCGGACAGCTCCTATGGCTACACCTTC. Its translation: CASTASDSSYGYTF.

The rearrangement joins TRBV2 to TRBJ2-7; possible D gene TRBD1, 6 bases. V dropped 0 bases and J dropped 3 bases, with 9 bases sitting between them. In germline, CDR1 is SNHLY, CDR2 FYNNEI. The CDR3 extends over 14 amino acids. The CDR3 coding sequence is TGTGCCAGCAGTGAAGCGGACAGCCTCTACGAGCAGTACTTC. Protein product: CASSEADSLYEQYF.

This clone has just one count. V is TRBV27 and J is TRBJ1-2; TRBD1 agrees at 10 bases. The V gene end was trimmed by 0 bases and the J gene end by 1 base; junction bases not matched to a gene: 5. The CDR3 spans 17 residues. Germline CDR1 reads MNHEY; CDR2 reads SMNVEV (reference sequence). CDR3 amino acids: CASSLSGTGVRNYGYTF. CDR3 bases: TGTGCCAGCAGTTTATCCGGGACAGGGGTTCGTAACTATGGCTACACCTTC.

This chain links TRBV11-2 with TRBJ2-1; D remains unclear. CDR3 length equals 12 residues. Germline loops: CDR1 SGHAT, CDR2 FQNNGV. Trimming cost V 1 base and J 4 bases, with 2 bases left between them. The CDR3 loop reads CASSLVYNEQFF. DNA for the CDR3: TGTGCCAGCAGCTTAGTGTACAATGAGCAGTTCTTC.

The rearrangement links TRBV30 to TRBJ2-6; no definite D call. Per germline, CDR1 GTSNPN and CDR2 SVGIG (reference sequence). V dropped 2 bases and J dropped 1 base, with 6 bases sitting between them. This CDR3 is 14 amino acids long. CDR3 sequence reads: CAWSLDSGANVLTF. The CDR3 DNA is TGTGCCTGGAGTTTGGATTCTGGGGCCAACGTCCTGACTTTC.

This clone turned up a few times. V and J are TRBV5-1 and TRBJ1-1; maybe TRBD1 (5 bases). Looked up from germline, CDR1 is SGHRS and CDR2 is YFSETQ. This CDR3 has 12 residues. V was shortened by 2 bases and J by 10 bases, with 12 bases between the two germline ends. CDR3 loop: CASSLGGVGAFF. The CDR3 nucleotides are TGCGCCAGCAGCTTAGGAGGGGTCGGAGCTTTCTTT.

This clone was picked up a small number of times. This chain links TRBV25-1 with TRBJ1-2; 9 nucleotides line up with TRBD1. CDR3 size: 15 residues. The germline V gene has CDR1 MGHDK and CDR2 SYGVNS. J gave up 6 bases and V 3 bases, and 8 bases lay outside the gene matches. CDR3 nucleotides: TGTGCCAGCAGTGAGCCCGGGACAGGGATCGATGGCTACACCTTC. This gives the protein CASSEPGTGIDGYTF.

Comments on this clone: The same CDR3 is also encoded by other DNA sequences in this sample. The V and J genes are TRBV13 and TRBJ1-2; 7 nucleotides align to TRBD1. Germline CDR1 reads PRHDT; CDR2 reads FYEKMQ (reference sequence). V lost 0 bases and J lost 2; bases outside the gene matches: 0. CDR3 length: 14 amino acids. CDR3 residues: CASSLGQGNYGYTF. The CDR3, as DNA: TGTGCCAGCAGCTTAGGACAGGGGAACTATGGCTACACCTTC.